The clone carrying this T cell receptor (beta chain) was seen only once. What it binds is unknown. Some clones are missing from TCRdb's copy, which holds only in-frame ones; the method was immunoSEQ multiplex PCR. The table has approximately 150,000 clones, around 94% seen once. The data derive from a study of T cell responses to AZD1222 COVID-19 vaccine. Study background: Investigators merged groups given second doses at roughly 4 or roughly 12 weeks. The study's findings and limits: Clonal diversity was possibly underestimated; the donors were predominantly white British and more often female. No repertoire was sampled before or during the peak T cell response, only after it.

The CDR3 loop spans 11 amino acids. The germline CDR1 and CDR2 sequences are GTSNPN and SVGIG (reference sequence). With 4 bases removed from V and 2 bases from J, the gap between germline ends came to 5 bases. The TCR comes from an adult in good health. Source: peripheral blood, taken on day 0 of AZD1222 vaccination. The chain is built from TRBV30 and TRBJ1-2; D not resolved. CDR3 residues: CAWIGNYGYTF. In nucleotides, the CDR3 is TGTGCCTGGATTGGGAACTATGGCTACACCTTC.